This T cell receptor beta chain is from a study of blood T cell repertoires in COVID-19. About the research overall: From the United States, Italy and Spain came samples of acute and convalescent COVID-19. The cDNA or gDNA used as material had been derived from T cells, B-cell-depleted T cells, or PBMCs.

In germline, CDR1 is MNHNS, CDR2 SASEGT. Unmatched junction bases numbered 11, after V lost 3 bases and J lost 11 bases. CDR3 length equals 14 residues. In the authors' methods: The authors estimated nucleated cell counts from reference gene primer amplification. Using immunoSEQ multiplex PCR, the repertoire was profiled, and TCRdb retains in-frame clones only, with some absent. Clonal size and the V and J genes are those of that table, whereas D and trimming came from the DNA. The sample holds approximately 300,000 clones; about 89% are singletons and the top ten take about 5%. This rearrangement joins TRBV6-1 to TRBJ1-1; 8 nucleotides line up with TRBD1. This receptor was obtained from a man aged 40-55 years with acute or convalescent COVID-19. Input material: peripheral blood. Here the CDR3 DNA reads TGTGCCAGCAGTGATACAGGGGGATTACGGGGGGCTTTCTTT. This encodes CASSDTGGLRGAFF.